A selection of T cell receptor beta chains follows, all from one sample in a study of Ad26.COV2.S vaccination and SARS-CoV-2 variants. Repertoires were generated with immunoSEQ multiplex PCR, while TCRdb's copy carries only in-frame clones and drops some. In the table there are around 380,000 clones, approximately 91% of which are singletons. The specimen was peripheral blood, collected in a trial of Ad26.COV2.S vaccine versus placebo. The receptors stem from a person between 18 and 59 years old who received the Ad26.COV2.S COVID-19 vaccine or a placebo. Both conserved end residues are part of each CDR3.

j_gene | v_gene | CDR3aa
TRBJ2-5 | TRBV3-1/TRBV3-2 | CASSPIERETQYF
TRBJ2-1 | TRBV4-1 | CASSQDPRNSYNEQFF
TRBJ2-1 | TRBV6-2/TRBV6-3 | CASSLANEQFF
TRBJ2-3 | TRBV7-2 | CASSRTSGGGDTQYF
TRBJ2-1 | TRBV18 | CASSGGGATENEQFF
TRBJ2-7 | TRBV20-1 | CSASTSGVGEQYF
TRBJ2-5 | TRBV12-3/TRBV12-4 | CASSLRPQETQYF
TRBJ1-2 | TRBV6-5 | CASRRRGGPPGYTF
TRBJ2-3 | TRBV5-8 | CASSLGIQPTTDTQYF
TRBJ2-1 | TRBV7-9 | CASSSASGGAEYEQFF
TRBJ2-7 | TRBV5-1 | CASSSTGGSYEQYF
TRBJ1-1 | TRBV5-5 | CASSFLPENTEAFF
TRBJ1-6 | TRBV7-6 | CASSLLSDRDSPLHF
TRBJ2-7 | TRBV6-5 | CAISPGRAYEQYF
TRBJ2-5 | TRBV5-4 | CASSLDPAGGQETQYF
TRBJ1-2 | TRBV6-5 | CASSYGRDYGYTF
TRBJ1-4 | TRBV12-3/TRBV12-4 | CASRGGEKLFF
TRBJ2-3 | TRBV6-1 | CASSENPVRLFTDTQYF
TRBJ2-7 | TRBV19 | CASSSSGGAPYEQYF
TRBJ2-7 | TRBV27 | CASSLGTYYEQYF
TRBJ2-7 | TRBV12-3/TRBV12-4 | CASSLKGGNEQYF
TRBJ2-5 | TRBV5-8 | CASSLVSVTETQYF
TRBJ1-1 | TRBV7-8 | CASSLEGISMNTEAFF
TRBJ1-2 | TRBV7-2 | CASSLGGGRPNYGYTF
TRBJ1-4 | TRBV4-1 | CASSQVQTLRTGRKLFF
TRBJ1-2 | TRBV19 | CASSATGTGYGYTF
TRBJ1-2 | TRBV4-2 | CASSHRQGEYGYTF
TRBJ2-4 | TRBV4-2 | CASSQDLAMAKNIQYF
TRBJ2-7 | TRBV7-8 | CASRPTGTGVEQYF
TRBJ1-3 | TRBV2 | CASSEAQGVNTIYF
TRBJ1-1 | TRBV4-1 | CASSQVSRTLSTEAFF
TRBJ2-7 | TRBV5-6 | CASSLLGTGMYEQYF
TRBJ1-3 | TRBV19 | CASSPLTTGEAGNTIYF
TRBJ1-5 | TRBV7-8 | CASSSQGAIEHQPQHF
TRBJ1-1 | TRBV5-3 | CARSLRGWSEAFF
TRBJ2-7 | TRBV7-7 | CASSLFIRTGLNYEQYF
TRBJ1-4 | TRBV6-6 | CASSAGTPATNEKLFF
TRBJ2-5 | TRBV7-8 | CASSAWTSGAETQYF
TRBJ2-1 | TRBV11-2 | CASSLDRRQYNEQFF
TRBJ1-2 | TRBV2 | CASSERSLTASGYTF
TRBJ2-3 | TRBV5-1 | CASSPQGAQPDTQYF
TRBJ1-2 | TRBV7-9 | CASSLGDWGYTF
TRBJ1-2 | TRBV7-9 | CASSFDWQNSGYTF
TRBJ1-1 | TRBV10-3 | CAISAGQGNTEAFF
TRBJ1-5 | TRBV2 | CASTPTRSNQPQHF